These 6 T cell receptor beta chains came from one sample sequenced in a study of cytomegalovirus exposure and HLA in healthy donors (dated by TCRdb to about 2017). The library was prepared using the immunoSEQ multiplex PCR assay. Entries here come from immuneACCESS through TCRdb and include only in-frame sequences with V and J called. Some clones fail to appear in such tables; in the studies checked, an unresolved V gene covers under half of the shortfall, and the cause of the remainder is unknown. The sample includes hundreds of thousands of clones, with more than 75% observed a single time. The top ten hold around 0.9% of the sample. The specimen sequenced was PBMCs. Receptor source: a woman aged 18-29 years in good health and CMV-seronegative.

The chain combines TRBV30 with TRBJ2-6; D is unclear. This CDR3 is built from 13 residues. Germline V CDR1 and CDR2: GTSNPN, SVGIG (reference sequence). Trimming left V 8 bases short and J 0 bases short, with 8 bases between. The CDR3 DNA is TGTGCCCGAAGGAGCTCTGGGGCCAACGTCCTGACTTTC. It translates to CARRSSGANVLTF.

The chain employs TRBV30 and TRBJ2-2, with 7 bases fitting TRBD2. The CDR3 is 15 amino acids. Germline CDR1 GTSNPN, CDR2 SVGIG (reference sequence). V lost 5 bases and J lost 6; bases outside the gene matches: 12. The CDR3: CAWWGGARSSGELFF. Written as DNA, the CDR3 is TGTGCCTGGTGGGGAGGGGCTAGAAGTTCCGGGGAGCTGTTTTTT.

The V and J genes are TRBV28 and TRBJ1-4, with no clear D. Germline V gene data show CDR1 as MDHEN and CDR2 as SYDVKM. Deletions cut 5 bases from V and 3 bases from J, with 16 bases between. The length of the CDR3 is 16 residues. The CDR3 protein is CASSAVRSSANEKLFF. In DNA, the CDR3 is TGTGCCAGCAGTGCAGTGAGGTCGTCGGCTAATGAAAAACTGTTTTTT. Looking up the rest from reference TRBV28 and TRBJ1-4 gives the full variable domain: DVKVTQSSRYLVKRTGEKVFLECVQDMDHENMFWYRQDPGLGLRLIYFSYDVKMKEKGDIPEGYSVSREKKERFSLILESASTNQTSMYLCASSAVRSSANEKLFFGSGTQLSVL.

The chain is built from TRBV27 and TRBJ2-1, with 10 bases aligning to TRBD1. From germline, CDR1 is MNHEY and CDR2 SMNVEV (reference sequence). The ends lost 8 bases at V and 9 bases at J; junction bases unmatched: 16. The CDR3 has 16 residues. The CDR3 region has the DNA TGTGCCAGCTTTGGAGGGGACAGGGGACCCCTGGGTGAGCAGTTCTTC. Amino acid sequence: CASFGGDRGPLGEQFF.

The DNA of the CDR3 is TGTGCCAGCAGTTACTCGAGTCAGGGGGTGGATTCACCCCTCCACTTT. This translates into CASSYSSQGVDSPLHF. The chain joins TRBV6-5 to TRBJ1-6; the match to TRBD1 covers 7 bases. The CDR3 runs 16 residues. CDR1 is MNHEY and CDR2 is SVGAGI in the germline V gene. The ends lost 0 bases at V and 8 bases at J; junction bases unmatched: 7.

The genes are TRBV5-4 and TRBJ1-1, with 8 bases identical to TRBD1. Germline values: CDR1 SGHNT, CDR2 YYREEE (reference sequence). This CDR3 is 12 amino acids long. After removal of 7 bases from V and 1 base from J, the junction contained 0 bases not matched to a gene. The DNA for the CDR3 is TGTGCCAGCGGACAGGGGAACACTGAAGCTTTCTTT. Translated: CASGQGNTEAFF.